A single sample gave rise to the 19 T cell receptor beta chains below, sequenced in a study of identical twins. MiXCR was run by TCRdb on the 5' RACE reads, yielding one entry per CDR3 protein. Here the sample spans approximately 190,000 distinct CDR3 sequences, approximately 16% being singletons. The same sample was also used in a study of T cells expressing NK-cell markers.

Sequenced material: CD8+ T cells sorted from blood. Every receptor here comes from a woman between 18 and 30 years old in good health.

The chain carries TRBV7-9 and TRBJ2-3; no clear D. V was cut by 5 bases and J by 5 bases, with 14 bases left in between. The CDR3 is 14 amino acids. CDR1 is SEHNR, CDR2 FQNEAQ, per germline (reference sequence). This CDR3 reads CASSHPSRVDTQYF. CDR3 nucleotide sequence: TGTGCCAGCAGCCACCCCTCAAGGGTAGATACGCAGTATTTT.

A few counts support this clonotype. The V call is TRBV5-1, the J call TRBJ2-7; D tentatively fits TRBD1 or TRBD2 (5 bases each). Trimming left V 4 bases short and J 7 bases short, with 18 bases between. This CDR3 has 14 residues. Germline-derived CDR1 and CDR2 are SGHRS and YFSETQ. The CDR3 region is CASSPPGAGEEQYF. In DNA form, the CDR3 reads TGCGCCAGCAGCCCGCCCGGGGCAGGAGAGGAGCAGTACTTC.

The chain joins TRBV20-1 to TRBJ2-7, with D possibly being TRBD2 (6 bases). Germline CDR1 is DFQATT and CDR2 is SNEGSKA (reference sequence). CDR3 length equals 15 residues. V shed 0 bases and J shed 3 bases, with 15 bases lying between them. The CDR3 sequence is CSARDRASASYEQYF. CDR3 in DNA: TGCAGTGCTAGAGATCGGGCTAGCGCCAGCTACGAGCAGTACTTC.

The chain has TRBV7-9 and TRBJ1-4; D gene ambiguous. In germline, CDR1 is SEHNR, CDR2 FQNEAQ (reference sequence). Trimming stripped 6 bases from V and 7 bases from J, with 9 bases between. There are 12 residues in the CDR3. The CDR3 DNA reads as TGTGCCAGCAGTCAAGCCGGTGAAAAACTGTTTTTT. Protein: CASSQAGEKLFF.

CDR3 in amino acids: CASSRATDTQYF. The CDR3 DNA follows: TGTGCCAGCAGCCGGGCCACAGATACGCAGTATTTT. The chain links TRBV2 to TRBJ2-3; D is undetermined. Trimming cost V 6 bases and J 2 bases, with 6 bases left between them. This CDR3 is built from 12 residues. Germline CDR1 SNHLY, CDR2 FYNNEI.

This clonotype was observed a few times. V is TRBV18 and J is TRBJ2-2; D might be TRBD1 (6 bases). The length of the CDR3 is 14 residues. The V and J ends lost 5 bases and 3 bases respectively, with 10 bases between them. Germline V gene sequence: CDR1 KGHSH, CDR2 LQKENI. CDR3 protein: CASSSRGDTGELFF. CDR3 nucleotides: TGTGCCAGCTCATCCAGGGGTGACACCGGGGAGCTGTTTTTT.

This chain links TRBV10-3 with TRBJ2-5, with 10 bases lining up with TRBD1. Germline lookup yields CDR1 ENHRY and CDR2 SYGVKD. J lost 5 bases, V lost 4 bases, and 16 bases had no gene match. The CDR3 extends over 18 amino acids. In DNA, the CDR3 is TGTGCCATCAGTGGTTCGGTCACGACGACAGGGGGCGGGGAGACCCAGTACTTC. This sequence encodes CAISGSVTTTGGGETQYF.

The CDR3 is CATSQSGSTDTQYF. The CDR3 DNA reads as TGTGCCACCAGTCAGAGCGGATCCACAGATACGCAGTATTTT. The chain links TRBV24-1 to TRBJ2-3; maybe TRBD2 (5 bases). The V and J ends lost 6 bases and 2 bases respectively, with 11 bases between them. This CDR3 is 14 amino acids long. From germline, CDR1 is KGHDR and CDR2 SFDVKD.

This chain uses TRBV7-9 with TRBJ1-1; no reliable D call. The V gene's germline CDR1 is SEHNR and CDR2 FQNEAQ (reference sequence). Trimming cost V 1 base and J 10 bases, with 10 bases left between them. This CDR3 region has 12 residues. CDR3 nucleotides: TGTGCCAGCAGCTTAGATAGGCAAGGAGCTTTCTTT. It codes for CASSLDRQGAFF.

This clonotype was observed a few times. The V and J genes are TRBV7-9 and TRBJ1-1; D remains unclear. Germline V gene data show CDR1 as SEHNR and CDR2 as FQNEAQ (reference sequence). Trimming took 4 bases from V and 5 from J, leaving 11 bases between them. The CDR3 consists of 13 residues. CDR3 sequence (DNA): TGTGCCAGCAGCTCACCCTTGGGGACTGAAGCTTTCTTT. This gives the protein CASSSPLGTEAFF. Full variable domain (rest looked up from reference TRBV7-9 and TRBJ1-1): DTGVSQNPRHKITKRGQNVTFRCDPISEHNRLYWYRQTLGQGPEFLTYFQNEAQLEKSRLLSDRFSAERPKGSFSTLEIQRTEQGDSAMYLCASSSPLGTEAFFGQGTRLTVV.

This clonotype has a handful of counts. V is TRBV9 and J is TRBJ2-7; 8 positions match TRBD2. V shed 0 bases and J 4 bases; nucleotides not matched to a gene: 6. Germline values: CDR1 SGDLS, CDR2 YYNGEE. The CDR3 is 15 residues long. This CDR3 reads CASSVETGGYYEQYF. Here the CDR3 DNA reads TGTGCCAGCAGCGTAGAGACGGGAGGGTATTACGAGCAGTACTTC.

The sample holds one count of this clonotype. The chain is built from TRBV7-8 and TRBJ2-2; D is unclear. Trimming shortened V by 1 base and J by 5 bases, and 14 bases separated the two germline ends. In germline, CDR1 is SGHVS, CDR2 FQNEAQ. This CDR3 region has 16 residues. For the CDR3, the DNA is TGTGCCAGCAGCTTAGATCCGCGCGCGACTACCGGGGAGCTGTTTTTT. It codes for CASSLDPRATTGELFF.

The V call is TRBV4-3, the J call TRBJ2-1; 10 bases match TRBD1. The CDR3 totals 18 residues. The V segment lost 4 bases and the J segment 4 bases; nucleotides outside the gene matches: 13. Germline CDR1 and CDR2: LGHNA and YSLEER. CDR3 region: CASSPGTGAGRTYNEQFF. CDR3 coding DNA: TGCGCCAGCAGCCCGGGGACAGGGGCCGGAAGGACTTACAATGAGCAGTTCTTC.

This clonotype was observed a few times. V gene TRBV6-5 combines with J gene TRBJ2-7; the D is unclear. The CDR3 sequence is 14 residues long. CDR1 is MNHEY, CDR2 SVGAGI, per germline. Trimming cost V 0 bases and J 2 bases, with 8 bases left between them. The CDR3 nucleotides read TGTGCCAGCAGTTACTCGAGAGGTACCTACGAGCAGTACTTC. This codes for CASSYSRGTYEQYF.

The rearrangement uses TRBV20-1 and TRBJ2-7; TRBD2 matches at 9 bases. The CDR3 spans 15 residues. Germline V lookup: CDR1 DFQATT, CDR2 SNEGSKA (reference sequence). V was clipped by 6 bases and J by 3 bases; unmatched bases: 12. The chain's CDR3 is CSARKASGKYYEQYF. In nucleotides, the CDR3 is TGCAGTGCCCGCAAGGCTAGCGGGAAATACTACGAGCAGTACTTC.

This clonotype was observed a few times. This chain links TRBV3-1 with TRBJ2-1; 11 nucleotides match TRBD2. The CDR3 contains 18 residues. Per germline, CDR1 LGHDT and CDR2 YNNKEL (reference sequence). Losses at the gene ends were 4 bases for V and 0 bases for J; bases not matched to a gene: 8. This CDR3 is CASSLESSGGSSYNEQFF. DNA of the CDR3: TGTGCCAGCAGCCTCGAATCTAGCGGGGGGAGCTCCTACAATGAGCAGTTCTTC.

This clonotype was picked up a small number of times. The J gene is TRBJ2-1, the V gene TRBV9; 12 nucleotides agree with TRBD2. The CDR3 runs 15 residues. Germline loops: CDR1 SGDLS, CDR2 YYNGEE. The trim removed 4 bases at V and 6 bases at J, leaving 5 bases unmatched. The CDR3 DNA reads as TGTGCCAGCAGCCCTCCTAGCGGGGGGGCCAATGAGCAGTTCTTC. It codes for CASSPPSGGANEQFF.

The CDR3 sequence is CATQAKNIQYF. CDR3 in DNA: TGTGCCACACAAGCCAAAAACATTCAGTACTTC. J is TRBJ2-4 and V is TRBV6-5; D gene uncertain. With 10 bases removed from V and 0 bases from J, the gap between germline ends came to 4 bases. The germline CDR1 and CDR2 sequences are MNHEY and SVGAGI. The CDR3 totals 11 residues.

This chain connects TRBV29-1 to TRBJ2-6, with 8 bases that match TRBD1. Trimming at V came to 3 bases and at J to 0 bases, leaving 16 bases not matched to a gene. Germline-derived CDR1 and CDR2 are SQVTM and ANQGSEA. The CDR3 covers 20 residues. CDR3 region: CSVDSREATGVFSGANVLTF. The CDR3 region has the DNA TGCAGCGTTGATTCCAGGGAGGCGACAGGGGTATTCTCTGGGGCCAACGTCCTGACTTTC.